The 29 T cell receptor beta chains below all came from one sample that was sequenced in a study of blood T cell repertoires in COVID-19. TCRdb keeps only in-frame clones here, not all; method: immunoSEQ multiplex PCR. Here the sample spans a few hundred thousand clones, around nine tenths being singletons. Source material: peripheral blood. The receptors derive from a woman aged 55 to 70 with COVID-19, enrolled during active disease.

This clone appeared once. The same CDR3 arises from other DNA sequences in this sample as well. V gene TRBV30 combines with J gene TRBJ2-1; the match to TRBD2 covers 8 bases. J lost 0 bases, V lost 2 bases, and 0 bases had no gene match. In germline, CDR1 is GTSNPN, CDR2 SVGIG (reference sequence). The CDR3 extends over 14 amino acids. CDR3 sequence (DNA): TGTGCCTGGAGTAGCGGGAGCTCCTACAATGAGCAGTTCTTC. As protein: CAWSSGSSYNEQFF.

The CDR3 loop is CASSRRTSGSYNEQFF. Here the CDR3 DNA reads TGTGCCAGCTCACGAAGGACTAGCGGCTCCTACAATGAGCAGTTCTTC. V gene TRBV18 combines with J gene TRBJ2-1, with TRBD2 identical over 10 bases. Germline V gives CDR1 KGHSH, CDR2 LQKENI. The length of the CDR3 is 16 residues. J was trimmed by 0 bases and V by 4 bases; bases with no gene match: 3.

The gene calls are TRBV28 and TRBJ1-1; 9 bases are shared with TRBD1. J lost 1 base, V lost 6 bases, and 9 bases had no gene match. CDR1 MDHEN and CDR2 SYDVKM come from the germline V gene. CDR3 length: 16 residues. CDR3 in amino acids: CASRKQGARGNTEAFF. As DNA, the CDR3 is TGTGCCAGCAGAAAACAGGGGGCGCGTGGGAACACTGAAGCTTTCTTT. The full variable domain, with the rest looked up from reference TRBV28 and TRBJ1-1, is DVKVTQSSRYLVKRTGEKVFLECVQDMDHENMFWYRQDPGLGLRLIYFSYDVKMKEKGDIPEGYSVSREKKERFSLILESASTNQTSMYLCASRKQGARGNTEAFFGQGTRLTVV.

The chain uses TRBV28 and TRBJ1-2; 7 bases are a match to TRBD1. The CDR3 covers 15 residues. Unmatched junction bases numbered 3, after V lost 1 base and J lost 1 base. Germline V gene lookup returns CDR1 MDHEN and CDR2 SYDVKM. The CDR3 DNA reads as TGTGCCAGCAGTTTATCACAGGGGCGTAACTATGGCTACACCTTC. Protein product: CASSLSQGRNYGYTF.

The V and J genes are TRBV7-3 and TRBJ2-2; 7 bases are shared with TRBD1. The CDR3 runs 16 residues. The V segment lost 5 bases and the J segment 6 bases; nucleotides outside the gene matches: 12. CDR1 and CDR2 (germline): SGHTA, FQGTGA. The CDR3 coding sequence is TGTGCCAGCAGCCCCGGGACAGTGAGGGGAGCCGGGGAGCTGTTTTTT. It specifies CASSPGTVRGAGELFF. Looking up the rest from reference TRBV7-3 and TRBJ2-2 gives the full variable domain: GAGVSQTPSNKVTEKGKYVELRCDPISGHTALYWYRQSLGQGPEFLIYFQGTGAADDSGLPNDRFFAVRPEGSVSTLKIQRTERGDSAVYLCASSPGTVRGAGELFFGEGSRLTVL.

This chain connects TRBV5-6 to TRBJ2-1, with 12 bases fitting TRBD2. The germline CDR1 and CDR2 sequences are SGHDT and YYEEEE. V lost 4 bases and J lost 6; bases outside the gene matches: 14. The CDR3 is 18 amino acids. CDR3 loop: CASSMAGPLLAGGNEQFF. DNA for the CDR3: TGTGCCAGCAGCATGGCTGGCCCTTTACTAGCGGGAGGCAATGAGCAGTTCTTC.

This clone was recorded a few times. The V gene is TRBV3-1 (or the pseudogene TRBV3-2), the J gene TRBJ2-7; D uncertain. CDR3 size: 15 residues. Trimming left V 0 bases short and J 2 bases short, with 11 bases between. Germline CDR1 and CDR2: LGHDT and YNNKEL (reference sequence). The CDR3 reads CASSQDAPTPYEQYF. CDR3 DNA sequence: TGTGCCAGCAGCCAAGACGCTCCCACTCCCTACGAGCAGTACTTC.

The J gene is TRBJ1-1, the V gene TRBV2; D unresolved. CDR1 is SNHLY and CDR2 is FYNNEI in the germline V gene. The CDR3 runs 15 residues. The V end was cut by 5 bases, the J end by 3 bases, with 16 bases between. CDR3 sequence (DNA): TGTGCCAGCAGTTTAAAATGGGGAGGAGACACTGAAGCTTTCTTT. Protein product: CASSLKWGGDTEAFF.

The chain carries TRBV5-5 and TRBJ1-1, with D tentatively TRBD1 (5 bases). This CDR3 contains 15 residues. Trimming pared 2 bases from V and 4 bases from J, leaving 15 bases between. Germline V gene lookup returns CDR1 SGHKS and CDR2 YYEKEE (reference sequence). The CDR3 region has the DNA TGTGCCAGCAGCTTTGGTTGGGGGAGGACCACTGAAGCTTTCTTT. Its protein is CASSFGWGRTTEAFF.

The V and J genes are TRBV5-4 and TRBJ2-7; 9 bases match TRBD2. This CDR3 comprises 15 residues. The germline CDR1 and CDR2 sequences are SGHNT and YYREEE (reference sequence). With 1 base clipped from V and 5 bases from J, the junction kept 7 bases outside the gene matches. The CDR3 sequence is CASSLSASGIHEQYF. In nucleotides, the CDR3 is TGTGCCAGCAGCTTGTCGGCTAGCGGGATACACGAGCAGTACTTC. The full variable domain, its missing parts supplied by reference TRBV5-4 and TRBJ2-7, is ETGVTQSPTHLIKTRGQQVTLRCSSQSGHNTVSWYQQALGQGPQFIFQYYREEENGRGNFPPRFSGLQFPNYSSELNVNALELDDSALYLCASSLSASGIHEQYFGPGTRLTVT.

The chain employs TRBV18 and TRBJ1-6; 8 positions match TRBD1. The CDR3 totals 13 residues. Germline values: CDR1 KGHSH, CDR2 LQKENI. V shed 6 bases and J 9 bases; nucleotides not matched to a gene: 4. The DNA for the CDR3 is TGTGCCAGCTCCCTCGACAGGGGTTCACCCCTCCACTTT. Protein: CASSLDRGSPLHF.

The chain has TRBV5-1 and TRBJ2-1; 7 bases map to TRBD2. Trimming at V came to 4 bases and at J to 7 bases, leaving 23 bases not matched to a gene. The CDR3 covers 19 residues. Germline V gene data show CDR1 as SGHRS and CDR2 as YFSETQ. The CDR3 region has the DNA TGCGCCAGCAGCCCCCGCAGCGGTCCTCTAGCGGCCCGGGGGAATGAGCAGTTCTTC. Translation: CASSPRSGPLAARGNEQFF. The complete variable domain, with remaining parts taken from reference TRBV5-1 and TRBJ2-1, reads KAGVTQTPRYLIKTRGQQVTLSCSPISGHRSVSWYQQTPGQGLQFLFEYFSETQRNKGNFPGRFSGRQFSNSRSEMNVSTLELGDSALYLCASSPRSGPLAARGNEQFFGPGTRLTVL.

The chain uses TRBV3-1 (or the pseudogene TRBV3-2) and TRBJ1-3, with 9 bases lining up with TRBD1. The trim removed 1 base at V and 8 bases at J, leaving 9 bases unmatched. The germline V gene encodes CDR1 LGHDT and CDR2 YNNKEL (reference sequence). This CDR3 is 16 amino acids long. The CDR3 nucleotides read TGTGCCAGCAGCCAAGTACCCGGGACAGGGCCGGACACCATATATTTT. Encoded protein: CASSQVPGTGPDTIYF.

CDR3 coding DNA: TGTGCCAGCAGCTTACTGGACAGAGCTGAAGCTTTCTTT. It yields the protein CASSLLDRAEAFF. This rearrangement joins TRBV11-2 to TRBJ1-1; weak D call: TRBD1 (6 bases). Germline CDR1 SGHAT, CDR2 FQNNGV. Trimming cost V 2 bases and J 6 bases, with 10 bases left between them. There are 13 residues in the CDR3.

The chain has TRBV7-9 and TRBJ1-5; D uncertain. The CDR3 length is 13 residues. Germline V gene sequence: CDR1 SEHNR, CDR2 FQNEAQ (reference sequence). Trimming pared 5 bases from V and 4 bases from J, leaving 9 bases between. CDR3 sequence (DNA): TGTGCCAGCAGCCAGACAAAAAATCAGCCCCAGCATTTT. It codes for CASSQTKNQPQHF.

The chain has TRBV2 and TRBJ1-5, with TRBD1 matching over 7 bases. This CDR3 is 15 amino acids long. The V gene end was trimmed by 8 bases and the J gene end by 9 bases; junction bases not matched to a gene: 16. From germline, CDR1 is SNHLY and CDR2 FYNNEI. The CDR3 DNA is TGTGCCAGCGGACTCACGACAGGGCCTTTTACGCCCCAGCATTTT. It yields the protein CASGLTTGPFTPQHF.

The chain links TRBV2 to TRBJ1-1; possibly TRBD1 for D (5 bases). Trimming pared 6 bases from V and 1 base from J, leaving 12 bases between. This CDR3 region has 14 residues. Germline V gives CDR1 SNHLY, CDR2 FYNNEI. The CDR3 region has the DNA TGTGCCAGCAGGCCGGACATACAGAACACTGAAGCTTTCTTT. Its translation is CASRPDIQNTEAFF.

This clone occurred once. CDR3 protein: CATRTGGFGETQYF. The CDR3 coding sequence is TGTGCCACCCGGACAGGGGGCTTCGGGGAGACCCAGTACTTC. This chain connects TRBV5-4 to TRBJ2-5; 11 nucleotides agree with TRBD1. The germline CDR1 and CDR2 sequences are SGHNT and YYREEE (reference sequence). Trimming took 9 bases from V and 5 from J; bases not matched to a gene: 9. CDR3 length: 14 residues.

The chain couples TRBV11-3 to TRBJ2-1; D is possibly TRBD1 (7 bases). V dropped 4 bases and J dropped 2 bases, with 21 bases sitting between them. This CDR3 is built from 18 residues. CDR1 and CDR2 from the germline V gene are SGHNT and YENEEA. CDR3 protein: CASSSRGGGTAPYNEQFF. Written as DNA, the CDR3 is TGTGCCAGCAGCTCCCGTGGTGGGGGGACAGCTCCCTACAATGAGCAGTTCTTC.

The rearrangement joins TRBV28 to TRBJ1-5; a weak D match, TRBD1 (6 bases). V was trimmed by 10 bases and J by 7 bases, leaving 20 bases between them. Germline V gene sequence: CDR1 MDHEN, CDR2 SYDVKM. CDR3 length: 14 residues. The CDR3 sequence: CATQVGGGQQPQHF. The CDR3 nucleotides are TGTGCCACCCAAGTCGGCGGGGGGCAACAGCCCCAGCATTTT.

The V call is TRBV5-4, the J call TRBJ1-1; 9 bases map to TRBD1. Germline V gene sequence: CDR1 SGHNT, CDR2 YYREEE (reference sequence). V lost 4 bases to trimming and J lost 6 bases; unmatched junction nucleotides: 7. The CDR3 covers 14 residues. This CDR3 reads CASSPGQGVAEAFF. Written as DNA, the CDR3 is TGTGCCAGCAGCCCGGGACAGGGTGTCGCTGAAGCTTTCTTT.

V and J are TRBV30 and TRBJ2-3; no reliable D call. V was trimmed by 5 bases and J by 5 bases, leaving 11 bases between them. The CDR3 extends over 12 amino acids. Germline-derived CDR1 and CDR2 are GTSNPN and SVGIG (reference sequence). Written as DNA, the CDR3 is TGTGCCTGGGAAGATCAGGTAGATACGCAGTATTTT. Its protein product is CAWEDQVDTQYF.

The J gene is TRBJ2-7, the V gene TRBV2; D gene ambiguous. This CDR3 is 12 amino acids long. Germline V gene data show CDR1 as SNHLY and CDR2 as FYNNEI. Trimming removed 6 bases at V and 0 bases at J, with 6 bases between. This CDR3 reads CASSVSSYEQYF. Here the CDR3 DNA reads TGTGCCAGCAGCGTGAGCTCCTACGAGCAGTACTTC.

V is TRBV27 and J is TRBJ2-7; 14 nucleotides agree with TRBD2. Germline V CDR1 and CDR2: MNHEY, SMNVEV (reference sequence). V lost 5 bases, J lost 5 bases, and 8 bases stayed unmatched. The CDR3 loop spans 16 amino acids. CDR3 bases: TGTGCCAGCAGTGCGCGGACTAGCGGGAGGAACCACGAGCAGTACTTC. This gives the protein CASSARTSGRNHEQYF.

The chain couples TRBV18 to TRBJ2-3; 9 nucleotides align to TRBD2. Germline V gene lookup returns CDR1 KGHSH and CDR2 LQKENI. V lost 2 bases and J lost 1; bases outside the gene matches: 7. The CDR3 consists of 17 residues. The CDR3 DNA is TGTGCCAGCTCACCAGAGATAGCGGGAGTTGGCACAGATACGCAGTATTTT. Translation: CASSPEIAGVGTDTQYF.

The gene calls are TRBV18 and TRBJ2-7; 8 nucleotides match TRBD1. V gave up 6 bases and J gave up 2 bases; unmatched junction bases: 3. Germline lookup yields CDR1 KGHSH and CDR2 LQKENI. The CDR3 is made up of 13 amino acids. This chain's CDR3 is CASSQDRAYEQYF. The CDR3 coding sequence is TGTGCCAGCTCCCAGGACAGGGCCTACGAGCAGTACTTC. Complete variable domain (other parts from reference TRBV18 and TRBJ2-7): NAGVMQNPRHLVRRRGQEARLRCSPMKGHSHVYWYRQLPEEGLKFMVYLQKENIIDESGMPKERFSAEFPKEGPSILRIQQVVRGDSAAYFCASSQDRAYEQYFGPGTRLTVT.

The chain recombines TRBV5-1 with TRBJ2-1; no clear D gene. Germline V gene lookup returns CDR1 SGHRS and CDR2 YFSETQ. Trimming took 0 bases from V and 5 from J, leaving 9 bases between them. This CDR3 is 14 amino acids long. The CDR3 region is CASSLGPPDNEQFF. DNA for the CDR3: TGCGCCAGCAGCTTGGGCCCTCCGGACAATGAGCAGTTCTTC. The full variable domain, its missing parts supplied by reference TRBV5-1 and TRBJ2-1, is KAGVTQTPRYLIKTRGQQVTLSCSPISGHRSVSWYQQTPGQGLQFLFEYFSETQRNKGNFPGRFSGRQFSNSRSEMNVSTLELGDSALYLCASSLGPPDNEQFFGPGTRLTVL.

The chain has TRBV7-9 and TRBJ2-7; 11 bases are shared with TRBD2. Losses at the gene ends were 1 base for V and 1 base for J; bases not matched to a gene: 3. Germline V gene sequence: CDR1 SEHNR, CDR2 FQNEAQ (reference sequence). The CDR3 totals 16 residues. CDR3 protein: CASSLVLAGGSYEQYF. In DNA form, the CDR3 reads TGTGCCAGCAGCTTAGTCCTAGCGGGAGGTTCCTACGAGCAGTACTTC.

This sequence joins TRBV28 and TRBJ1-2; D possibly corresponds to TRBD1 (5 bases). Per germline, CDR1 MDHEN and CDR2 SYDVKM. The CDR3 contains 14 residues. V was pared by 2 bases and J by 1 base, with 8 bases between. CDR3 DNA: TGTGCCAGCAGTTTAGGGGGGAATAACTATGGCTACACCTTC. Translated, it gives CASSLGGNNYGYTF.